The T cell receptor beta chain under discussion was sequenced for a study of blood T cell repertoires in COVID-19. About the study: In each case, the material was cDNA or gDNA derived from T cells, B-cell-depleted T cells, or PBMCs.

The data were produced by immunoSEQ multiplex PCR, yet TCRdb's version contains in-frame clones alone and is incomplete. This table has 55,000 or so clones, about 83% appearing once. Patients at the Seattle site were enrolled during active infection and followed longitudinally. The source of this sequence is a woman between 55 and 75 years old with COVID-19, enrolled during active disease. The source material was peripheral blood.

The chain's CDR3 is CASSPQTGGNQPQHF. The CDR3 DNA sequence: TGTGCCAGCAGTCCACAGACAGGGGGCAATCAGCCCCAGCATTTT. The chain links TRBV28 to TRBJ1-5, with TRBD1 identical over 8 bases. Germline values: CDR1 MDHEN, CDR2 SYDVKM. This CDR3 has 15 amino acids. With 5 bases clipped from V and 2 bases from J, the junction kept 5 bases outside the gene matches.